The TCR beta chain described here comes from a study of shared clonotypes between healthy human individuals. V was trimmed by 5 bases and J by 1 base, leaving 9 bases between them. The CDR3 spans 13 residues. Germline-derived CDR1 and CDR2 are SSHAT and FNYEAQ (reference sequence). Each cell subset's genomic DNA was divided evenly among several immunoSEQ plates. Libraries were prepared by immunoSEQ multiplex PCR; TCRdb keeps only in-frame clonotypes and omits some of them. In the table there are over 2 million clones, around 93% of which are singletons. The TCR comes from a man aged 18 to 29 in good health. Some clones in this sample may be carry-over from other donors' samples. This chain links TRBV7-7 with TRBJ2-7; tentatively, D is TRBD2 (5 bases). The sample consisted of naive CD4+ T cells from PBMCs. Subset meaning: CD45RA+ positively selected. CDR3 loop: CASSPAGSYEQYF. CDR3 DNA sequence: TGTGCCAGCAGCCCCGCGGGTTCCTACGAGCAGTACTTC.